The next 5 T cell receptor beta chains were all read from a single sample in a study of graft-versus-host responses after intestinal transplantation. Measured with immunoSEQ multiplex PCR; TCRdb has only the in-frame clones, and not every one. The sample contains some 93,000 clones, roughly 91% of which appear only once. No antigen is known for these receptors. The sequences come from unstimulated CD8+ T cells sorted from spleen or lymph node cells, collected before intestinal transplant. Receptors originate from a human donor who received an intestinal transplant.

In its sample, this clone was seen once. The V gene is TRBV5-5, the J gene TRBJ2-1; TRBD2 matches at 10 bases. The CDR3 has 15 amino acids. The V gene end was trimmed by 2 bases and the J gene end by 4 bases; junction bases not matched to a gene: 3. Germline-derived CDR1 and CDR2 are SGHKS and YYEKEE (reference sequence). CDR3 residues: CASSFSGGTYNEQFF. The CDR3, as DNA: TGTGCCAGCAGCTTTAGCGGGGGGACATACAATGAGCAGTTCTTC.

The chain couples TRBV4-1 to TRBJ2-2; TRBD1 aligns across 7 bases. The CDR3 runs to 18 residues. CDR1 is MGHRA and CDR2 is YSYEKL in the germline V gene. The trim removed 4 bases at V and 2 bases at J, leaving 13 bases unmatched. As DNA, the CDR3 is TGCGCCAGCAGCCCAAGATATACAGGGGACCTCAACACCGGGGAGCTGTTTTTT. It encodes CASSPRYTGDLNTGELFF.

The gene calls are TRBV19 and TRBJ1-6; 9 bases map to TRBD1. The CDR3 runs 15 residues. Trimming took 6 bases from V and 7 from J; bases not matched to a gene: 7. Germline CDR1 and CDR2: LNHDA and SQIVND (reference sequence). This CDR3 reads CASRPTTGGNSPLHF. CDR3 coding DNA: TGTGCCAGTAGACCCACGACAGGGGGGAATTCACCCCTCCACTTT. Looking up the rest from reference TRBV19 and TRBJ1-6 gives the full variable domain: DGGITQSPKYLFRKEGQNVTLSCEQNLNHDAMYWYRQDPGQGLRLIYYSQIVNDFQKGDIAEGYSVSREKKESFPLTVTSAQKNPTAFYLCASRPTTGGNSPLHFGNGTRLTVT.

The CDR3 nucleotides are TGTGCCAGCAGCTGGGTTGGCGGGGGGGCGGAAAATGAGCAGTTCTTC. Protein sequence: CASSWVGGGAENEQFF. The J gene is TRBJ2-1, the V gene TRBV5-4; TRBD2 agrees at 9 bases. Per the germline V gene, CDR1 is SGHNT and CDR2 is YYREEE (reference sequence). J lost 7 bases, V lost 3 bases, and 11 bases had no gene match. The CDR3 loop spans 16 amino acids.

This clone has only one observation. The rearrangement links TRBV7-9 to TRBJ2-2, with 11 bases lining up with TRBD1. V gave up 4 bases and J gave up 5 bases; unmatched junction bases: 6. Germline V CDR1 and CDR2: SEHNR, FQNEAQ (reference sequence). The CDR3 runs 16 residues. The CDR3 is CASSSPGTGGTGELFF. The DNA of the CDR3 is TGTGCCAGCAGCTCACCCGGGACAGGGGGAACCGGGGAGCTGTTTTTT.